The 15 T cell receptor beta chains below all came from one sample that was sequenced in a study of graft-versus-host responses after intestinal transplantation. The antigens of these receptors remain unknown. Profiling relied on immunoSEQ multiplex PCR, and the TCRdb table lists in-frame clones only, not all of them. The sample records tens of thousands of clones, roughly nine tenths being singletons. Sequenced material: unstimulated CD4+ T cells sorted from spleen or lymph node cells, taken before intestinal transplant. These receptors came from a human donor who received an intestinal transplant.

The chain joins TRBV5-1 to TRBJ2-7; D is possibly TRBD1 (5 bases). Germline loops: CDR1 SGHRS, CDR2 YFSETQ. The CDR3 loop spans 12 amino acids. V shed 7 bases and J shed 5 bases, with 13 bases lying between them. In DNA form, the CDR3 reads TGCGCCAGCGGTTTGGGGCTGGACGAGCAGTACTTC. The encoded protein is CASGLGLDEQYF.

The chain recombines TRBV6-1 with TRBJ1-2; 7 bases align to TRBD1. V shed 10 bases and J 7 bases; nucleotides not matched to a gene: 15. Germline CDR1 is MNHNS and CDR2 is SASEGT. The CDR3 covers 14 residues. This chain's CDR3 is CAIGTVILSGGYTF. CDR3 bases: TGTGCCATCGGGACAGTTATCCTCTCCGGTGGCTACACCTTC.

The rearrangement links TRBV7-8 to TRBJ1-6; D perhaps matches TRBD1 (6 bases). V lost 8 bases to trimming and J lost 7 bases, with 18 bases between them. The CDR3 consists of 15 residues. Germline V gene sequence: CDR1 SGHVS, CDR2 FQNEAQ. CDR3 DNA sequence: TGTGCCAGCGGCTCCTCCGGGACACTGAATTCACCCCTCCACTTT. This encodes CASGSSGTLNSPLHF.

V gene TRBV6-1 combines with J gene TRBJ1-1; no clear D gene. The CDR3 contains 14 residues. V shed 9 bases and J shed 10 bases, with 24 bases lying between them. The V gene's germline CDR1 is MNHNS and CDR2 SASEGT. The CDR3 here is CASDKMEKRPAAFF. The CDR3 DNA sequence: TGTGCCAGTGATAAGATGGAGAAGCGGCCCGCAGCTTTCTTT.

The chain couples TRBV23-1 to TRBJ2-7, with TRBD1 as a possible D gene (6 bases). TRBV23-1 is assigned to the ORF class and has an uncertain function. V lost 1 base, J lost 12 bases, and 13 bases lay in between. The CDR3 has 12 residues. The CDR3 reads CASSQWGPTPYF. The DNA of the CDR3 is TGCGCCAGCAGTCAATGGGGGCCGACCCCGTACTTC.

The rearrangement uses TRBV6-5 and TRBJ1-1, with a tentative D call TRBD1 (5 bases). This CDR3 is built from 15 residues. Germline CDR1 and CDR2: MNHEY and SVGAGI. V was trimmed by 4 bases and J by 1 base, leaving 13 bases between them. Here the CDR3 reads CASSSPGLGNTEAFF. In DNA, the CDR3 is TGTGCCAGCAGTTCCCCAGGGTTGGGGAACACTGAAGCTTTCTTT.

The rearrangement uses TRBV2 and TRBJ1-1; 9 bases match TRBD1. In germline, CDR1 is SNHLY, CDR2 FYNNEI. CDR3 size: 15 residues. V was pared by 3 bases and J by 3 bases, with 5 bases of the junction left unmatched. The CDR3 protein is CASSELGDRDTEAFF. The CDR3 nucleotides are TGTGCCAGCAGTGAGCTAGGGGACAGGGACACTGAAGCTTTCTTT.

The chain uses TRBV5-6 and TRBJ2-3, with 8 bases lining up with TRBD2. The CDR3 length is 16 residues. The germline V gene encodes CDR1 SGHDT and CDR2 YYEEEE. Trimming cost V 3 bases and J 2 bases; bases outside gene matches: 8. The CDR3 here is CASSYPGGRFTDTQYF. CDR3 sequence (DNA): TGTGCCAGCAGCTACCCGGGGGGGCGTTTCACAGATACGCAGTATTTT.

This chain joins TRBV6-1 and TRBJ1-5, with 8 nucleotides matching TRBD1. Germline CDR1 is MNHNS and CDR2 is SASEGT. The CDR3 is 14 amino acids. With V trimmed by 4 bases and J by 1 base, 0 bases remained unmatched. CDR3 sequence reads: CASSGTGSNQPQHF. The CDR3 region has the DNA TGTGCCAGCAGTGGGACAGGGAGCAATCAGCCCCAGCATTTT.

J is TRBJ2-3 and V is TRBV2; TRBD2 agrees at 9 bases. Per germline, CDR1 SNHLY and CDR2 FYNNEI. The CDR3 totals 14 residues. V gave up 6 bases and J gave up 8 bases; unmatched junction bases: 9. CDR3: CASRRGGGGSTQYF. CDR3 bases: TGTGCCAGCAGGCGGGGCGGGGGGGGAAGTACGCAGTATTTT.

A single count supports this clone. This chain links TRBV2 with TRBJ2-1; a weak D match, TRBD2 (6 bases). The CDR3 has 13 amino acids. Germline lookup yields CDR1 SNHLY and CDR2 FYNNEI. V was cut by 6 bases and J by 8 bases, with 14 bases left in between. The chain's CDR3 is CASRRDPGDEQFF. The CDR3 DNA reads as TGTGCCAGCAGGAGGGACCCGGGGGATGAGCAGTTCTTC.

V gene TRBV6-1 combines with J gene TRBJ2-3; the D gene is possibly TRBD1 (7 bases). Deletions cut 7 bases from V and 7 bases from J, with 12 bases between. CDR1 is MNHNS and CDR2 is SASEGT in the germline V gene. The CDR3 sequence is 12 residues long. CDR3: CASKEGAYTQYF. DNA for the CDR3: TGTGCCAGCAAGGAGGGGGCCTATACGCAGTATTTT.

This clone occurred once. This chain uses TRBV6-1 with TRBJ2-7; 7 bases map to TRBD1. The V and J ends lost 7 bases and 4 bases, in that order; junction bases with no gene match: 4. CDR1 and CDR2 (germline): MNHNS, SASEGT. The CDR3 has 12 residues. The CDR3 region is CASTLTGYEQYF. CDR3 in DNA: TGTGCCAGCACCCTGACAGGGTACGAGCAGTACTTC.

This sequence joins TRBV23-1 and TRBJ1-2; D gene unclear. TRBV23-1 is noted as an ORF with a role that remains uncertain. V was clipped by 0 bases and J by 4 bases, with 24 bases between them. This CDR3 is 19 amino acids long. This CDR3 is CASSQSRNPFGSSGYGYTF. The DNA of the CDR3 is TGCGCCAGCAGTCAATCTAGAAACCCATTCGGGTCGTCGGGCTATGGCTACACCTTC.

The chain uses TRBV6-5 and TRBJ1-6; 8 bases agree with TRBD1. With V trimmed by 6 bases and J by 5 bases, 3 bases remained unmatched. In germline, CDR1 is MNHEY, CDR2 SVGAGI. This CDR3 is built from 14 residues. The CDR3 spells CASRRTGNNSPLHF. Here the CDR3 DNA reads TGTGCCAGCAGGCGGACAGGGAATAATTCACCCCTCCACTTT.